This TCR beta chain was captured by sequencing in a study of T cell repertoires in cytomegalovirus infection. V was clipped by 6 bases and J by 7 bases, with 18 bases between them. This CDR3 is 14 amino acids long. Per germline, CDR1 SGHTA and CDR2 FQGNSA. From the reads, TCRdb called clonotypes with MiXCR, one entry per CDR3 protein. The data show some 400,000 distinct CDR3 sequences, around a sixth seen once. In this sample, this clonotype turned up many times. This chain connects TRBV7-2 to TRBJ1-2; maybe TRBD1 (6 bases). This TCR was recovered from a human donor in good health (CMV status not recorded). Some clones in this sample may be carry-over from other donors' samples. The source material was PBMCs. CDR3 in DNA: TGTGCCAGCAGTCCCGGACAGCTTCGATCTGGCTACACCTTC. Translation gives CASSPGQLRSGYTF. Supplemented by reference TRBV7-2 and TRBJ1-2, the full variable domain reads GAGVSQSPSNKVTEKGKDVELRCDPISGHTALYWYRQSLGQGLEFLIYFQGNSAPDKSGLPSDRFSAERTGGSVSTLTIQRTQQEDSAVYLCASSPGQLRSGYTFGSGTRLTVV.